This T cell receptor (beta chain) stems from a study of regulatory T cells in long-lasting Graves disease. Study observations and caveats: The number of shared public clonotypes was higher in persistent patients (roughly 3,000) than new patients (just over 950).

Researchers made TCR beta libraries by using iRepertoire HTBI primers and running Arm-PCR on CDR3 regions. TCRdb redid the calling of the multiplex PCR reads with MiXCR, one entry per CDR3 protein. The data show 400,000 or so distinct CDR3 sequences, with 20% to 30% seen just once and approximately 25% held by the top ten. The CDR3 consists of 15 residues. Germline CDR1 SEHNR, CDR2 FQNEAQ (reference sequence). The V and J ends lost 5 bases and 1 base, in that order; junction bases with no gene match: 7. The time point was: persistent/refractory GD, antithyroid drugs over 5 years with positive TRAb. RNA from PBMCs was the source of the TCR library. Clinicians diagnosed Graves' disease using American Thyroid Association guidelines. Peripheral blood, 7 to 9.5 milliliters per patient, was collected in EDTA tubes. Of note for this clonotype: Its antigen remains unidentified.

V usage is TRBV7-9 and J usage is TRBJ1-1; 7 nucleotides agree with TRBD1. Sequencing used peripheral blood mononuclear cells (PBMCs), obtained when the disease was refractory, from a patient treated with antithyroid drugs. The source of this sequence is a female donor with Graves disease. The CDR3 bases are TGTGCCAGCAGCCTTCCAGGGGGTAAGAACACTGAAGCTTTCTTT. Translated, it gives CASSLPGGKNTEAFF.